These 21 T cell receptor beta chains came from one sample sequenced in a study of T cells in Graves' hyperthyroidism and ophthalmopathy. TCR beta CDR3 regions were amplified from RNA. First-round RT-PCR targeting the TCR CDR3 was performed with the HTBI primer set. TCRdb processed the multiplex PCR reads anew with MiXCR; each CDR3 protein has one entry. This table holds about 180,000 distinct CDR3 sequences, about 17% found once. The source material was blood. These receptors originate from a woman between 45 and 65 years old with Graves' hyperthyroidism.

In its sample, this clonotype was seen many times. The rearrangement links TRBV20-1 to TRBJ2-3, with D possibly being TRBD2 (6 bases). V lost 5 bases and J 0 bases, leaving 15 bases between the germline ends. The germline V gene has CDR1 DFQATT and CDR2 SNEGSKA (reference sequence). This CDR3 comprises 15 residues. This CDR3 is CSAFLGGTSTDTQYF. The DNA for the CDR3 is TGCAGTGCTTTTCTGGGGGGAACTAGCACAGATACGCAGTATTTT.

This clonotype has a count of ten or more. The rearrangement links TRBV7-2 to TRBJ1-2, with 7 nucleotides matching TRBD1. The CDR3 extends over 12 amino acids. V lost 7 bases to trimming and J lost 8 bases; unmatched junction nucleotides: 7. Germline values: CDR1 SGHTA, CDR2 FQGNSA. The CDR3 DNA sequence: TGTGCCAGCACCGACAGGGTCGGAGGCTACACCTTC. It is translated as CASTDRVGGYTF.

This clonotype was picked up many times. V gene TRBV19 combines with J gene TRBJ1-1; perhaps TRBD1 as D (5 bases). Germline values: CDR1 LNHDA, CDR2 SQIVND (reference sequence). This CDR3 comprises 16 residues. V was trimmed by 7 bases and J by 5 bases, leaving 23 bases between them. CDR3 region: CASISQGSPRTTEAFF. CDR3 coding DNA: TGTGCCAGTATCTCCCAGGGCTCCCCACGAACGACTGAAGCTTTCTTT.

This clonotype was counted many times. The V call is TRBV28, the J call TRBJ2-5, with D perhaps TRBD1 (5 bases). Trimming took off 4 bases at V and 2 bases at J, with 11 bases between the two ends. Germline V gene sequence: CDR1 MDHEN, CDR2 SYDVKM. The CDR3 extends over 14 amino acids. The CDR3: CASSCRQPQETQYF. The CDR3 DNA follows: TGTGCCAGCAGTTGTCGACAGCCTCAAGAGACCCAGTACTTC.

This clonotype has at least ten counts. The chain combines TRBV2 with TRBJ2-2; D unclear. Germline CDR1 SNHLY, CDR2 FYNNEI. There are 15 residues in the CDR3. Trimming removed 6 bases from V and 6 bases from J, with 17 bases in between. This CDR3 reads CASSPRTAGAGELFF. The CDR3 DNA sequence: TGTGCCAGCAGCCCCCGGACCGCAGGTGCCGGGGAGCTGTTTTTT.

This clonotype was counted at least ten times. The germline gene is not matched at one end of the junction; a read error may be the cause. The chain carries TRBV5-1 and TRBJ2-3; D ambiguous. The germline CDR1 and CDR2 sequences are SGHRS and YFSETQ. The CDR3 is made up of 12 amino acids. The CDR3 bases are TGTGCCAGCAGTTTGAACACAGATACGCAGTATTTT. Its translation is CASSLNTDTQYF.

In its sample, this clonotype was seen many times. The chain recombines TRBV28 with TRBJ1-3; D is unclear. Trimming removed 6 bases at V and 0 bases at J, with 12 bases between. This CDR3 is built from 15 residues. Germline CDR1 MDHEN, CDR2 SYDVKM. The chain's CDR3 is CASRADGRSGNTIYF. DNA for the CDR3: TGTGCCAGCAGAGCGGACGGACGCTCTGGAAACACCATATATTTT.

The sample holds many counts of this clonotype. This chain joins TRBV2 and TRBJ1-5; TRBD1 aligns across 7 bases. This CDR3 spans 14 amino acids. V lost 6 bases, J lost 7 bases, and 9 bases stayed unmatched. CDR1 and CDR2 (germline): SNHLY, FYNNEI. CDR3 residues: CASRSNRGIQPQHF. The DNA for the CDR3 is TGTGCCAGCAGGAGTAACAGGGGAATACAGCCCCAGCATTTT.

On this clonotype: This may stem from a read error, because a much larger clone lies one nucleotide away. The CDR3 loop is CAARGTGMTEALF. The CDR3 nucleotides read TGTGCCGCCAGAGGGACAGGGATGACTGAAGCTCTCTTT. The chain combines TRBV10-3 with TRBJ1-1, with 9 bases identical to TRBD1. Germline-derived CDR1 and CDR2 are ENHRY and SYGVKD. This CDR3 is 13 amino acids long.

The chain joins TRBV3-1 to TRBJ2-6, with 8 bases identical to TRBD1. The V gene end was trimmed by 3 bases and the J gene end by 5 bases; junction bases not matched to a gene: 9. Germline-derived CDR1 and CDR2 are LGHDT and YNNKEL (reference sequence). The CDR3 has 17 residues. Here the CDR3 reads CASSHLSRGLRANVLTF. CDR3 nucleotides: TGTGCCAGCAGCCACCTCTCCAGGGGGCTGCGGGCCAACGTCCTGACTTTC.

This clonotype was observed a few times. A much larger clone is a single base away; this may be a read error. No conserved phenylalanine or tryptophan is present at the end of the CDR3, so a read error is the likely explanation. The genes are TRBV15 and TRBJ2-2; D gene uncertain. Trimming took off 4 bases at V and 0 bases at J, with 9 bases between the two ends. The CDR3 covers 15 residues. CDR1 LNHNV and CDR2 YYDKDF come from the germline V gene (reference sequence). For the CDR3, the DNA is TGTGCCACCAGCACCCTACAAACGAACACCGGGGAGCTGTTTCTT. It is translated as CATSTLQTNTGELFL.

This clonotype was counted at least ten times. The CDR3 nucleotides read TGTGCCAGCAGTCCGCTAGCGGGCCGGTCAGATACGCAGTATTTT. Its protein is CASSPLAGRSDTQYF. The J gene is TRBJ2-3, the V gene TRBV28; 8 positions match TRBD2. CDR1 is MDHEN, CDR2 SYDVKM, per germline. J lost 4 bases, V lost 5 bases, and 8 bases had no gene match. This CDR3 is 15 amino acids long.

At least ten counts were recorded for this clonotype. The rearrangement links TRBV12-3 or TRBV12-4 to TRBJ1-1; D is uncertain. The CDR3 loop spans 15 amino acids. V lost 1 base and J lost 0, with 9 bases in between. CDR3 protein: CASSLDTFLNTEAFF. The CDR3 DNA reads TGTGCCAGCAGTTTAGATACATTTTTGAACACTGAAGCTTTCTTT.

This clonotype has at least ten counts. V gene TRBV12-3 or TRBV12-4 combines with J gene TRBJ2-7; unclear D gene. CDR3 length: 13 amino acids. Trimming cost V 6 bases and J 2 bases, with 11 bases left between them. The CDR3 DNA is TGTGCCAGCAGCCCCCCCATGACCTACGAGCAGTACTTC. Amino acids: CASSPPMTYEQYF.

The V call is TRBV19, the J call TRBJ2-5; perhaps TRBD1 as D (8 bases). Germline V gene data show CDR1 as LNHDA and CDR2 as SQIVND (reference sequence). Trimming removed 5 bases at V and 1 base at J, with 17 bases between. This CDR3 comprises 16 residues. The CDR3 sequence: CASSPWTGTTQETQYF. CDR3 coding DNA: TGTGCCAGTAGTCCATGGACAGGGACTACCCAAGAGACCCAGTACTTC.

The chain combines TRBV29-1 with TRBJ2-7; TRBD2 matches 8 bases. Germline CDR1 is SQVTM and CDR2 is ANQGSEA. V was pared by 7 bases and J by 6 bases, with 11 bases of the junction left unmatched. This CDR3 spans 13 amino acids. CDR3 protein: CSGMPGGAGEQYF. In DNA, the CDR3 is TGCAGCGGAATGCCGGGGGGGGCAGGCGAGCAGTACTTC.

This clonotype was seen many times. The gene calls are TRBV5-1 and TRBJ1-5, with D tentatively TRBD1 (6 bases). Germline V lookup: CDR1 SGHRS, CDR2 YFSETQ. The CDR3 loop spans 15 amino acids. V lost 0 bases and J lost 4, with 11 bases in between. In DNA form, the CDR3 reads TGCGCCAGCAGCTTGGAAGGGGGATCGAATCAGCCCCAGCATTTT. It yields the protein CASSLEGGSNQPQHF.

This clonotype came up a few times. CDR3 coding DNA: TGTGCCAGCCTCGGGAAAGAGGAATCCGCTGGAAACACCATATATTTT. Residues: CASLGKEESAGNTIYF. The V gene is TRBV28, the J gene TRBJ1-3; D gene ambiguous. The V end was cut by 8 bases, the J end by 2 bases, with 19 bases between. Germline V gene lookup returns CDR1 MDHEN and CDR2 SYDVKM. CDR3 length: 16 residues.

This clonotype was observed many times. The chain couples TRBV2 to TRBJ2-7, with 7 bases lining up with TRBD1. V shed 7 bases and J 3 bases; nucleotides not matched to a gene: 9. Germline values: CDR1 SNHLY, CDR2 FYNNEI. The CDR3 has 14 amino acids. CDR3 residues: CASTATGPIYEQYF. Here the CDR3 DNA reads TGTGCCAGCACCGCGACAGGGCCTATCTACGAGCAGTACTTC.

The genes are TRBV11-2 and TRBJ2-5; D is perhaps TRBD1 (6 bases). From germline, CDR1 is SGHAT and CDR2 FQNNGV. The CDR3 runs 15 residues. Trimming stripped 5 bases from V and 2 bases from J, with 15 bases between. CDR3 sequence: CASSATGTPQETQYF. CDR3 in DNA: TGTGCCAGCAGCGCCACCGGGACACCGCAAGAGACCCAGTACTTC.

This chain connects TRBV19 to TRBJ1-5, with a possible D match to TRBD1 (5 bases). The CDR3 sequence is 23 residues long. V was pared by 3 bases and J by 0 bases, with 33 bases between. Germline values: CDR1 LNHDA, CDR2 SQIVND (reference sequence). As DNA, the CDR3 is TGTGCCAGTAGTATCCAACCTATCTCAGGCTCCGCTTGGGGGTCTTATAGCAATCAGCCCCAGCATTTT. It codes for CASSIQPISGSAWGSYSNQPQHF.